This T cell receptor (beta chain) appears in the sequencing data of a study of preoperative IRX-2 immunotherapy in early breast cancer (dated by TCRdb to the late 2010s). As for this clone: Its antigen has not been determined. No base quality information exists; no much larger clone differs at one position.

The method was the immunoSEQ multiplex PCR assay. Imported from immuneACCESS, the table was reduced by TCRdb to in-frame sequences with V and J called. These copies leave out some clones; in studies compared against another copy, an unresolved V gene accounts for under half, and the cause of the remainder is not known. The sample table shows tens of thousands of clones, and about 96% are seen once. The ten largest clones represent approximately 6.5% of the sample. The germline V and J ends show losses of 8 bases and 0 bases respectively, and no gene match explains 8 bases of the junction. From the cysteine up to the phenylalanine, the CDR3 has a length of 16 residues. Here the CDR3 DNA is all that survives: 48 bases in frame from base 1. CDR1 KGHSH and CDR2 LQKENI are derived from the germline V gene. What the treatment or condition label conveys for this sample: preoperative locoregional IRX-2 cytokine immunotherapy. The samples were obtained from a phase Ib study that tested preoperative, locoregional IRX-2 cytokine immunotherapy designed to prime immune responses. The donors were early-stage breast cancer patients who were given IRX-2 prior to surgery.

The sequence came from a human donor with breast cancer. The sequence is built from TRBV18 and TRBJ2-2, and 8 bases in between align with TRBD2. This sample was obtained from a patient treated with IRX-2 immunotherapy. For the CDR3, the sequence is CASAFSGVTNTGELFF. The bases are TGTGCCAGCGCCTTTAGCGGGGTTACGAACACCGGGGAGCTGTTTTTT.